A single count supports the clone carrying this TCR beta chain. Germline V gene lookup returns CDR1 MDHEN and CDR2 SYDVKM. This CDR3 has 14 residues. V shed 5 bases and J 0 bases; nucleotides not matched to a gene: 4. The data were taken from a study of shared clonotypes between healthy human individuals. The table came from immunoSEQ multiplex PCR; TCRdb's copy has only in-frame clones and leaves some out. Of over a million clones detected, approximately 98.5% appear once; the ten largest clones hold about 0.34%. Source material: naive CD4+ T cells sorted from blood. Subset: CD45RA+ positively selected. This chain uses TRBV28 with TRBJ2-7; 7 positions agree with TRBD1. The TCR originated in a young man in good health. Here the CDR3 reads CASSLWDSSYEQYF. The CDR3, as DNA: TGTGCCAGCAGTCTGTGGGACAGCTCCTACGAGCAGTACTTC.